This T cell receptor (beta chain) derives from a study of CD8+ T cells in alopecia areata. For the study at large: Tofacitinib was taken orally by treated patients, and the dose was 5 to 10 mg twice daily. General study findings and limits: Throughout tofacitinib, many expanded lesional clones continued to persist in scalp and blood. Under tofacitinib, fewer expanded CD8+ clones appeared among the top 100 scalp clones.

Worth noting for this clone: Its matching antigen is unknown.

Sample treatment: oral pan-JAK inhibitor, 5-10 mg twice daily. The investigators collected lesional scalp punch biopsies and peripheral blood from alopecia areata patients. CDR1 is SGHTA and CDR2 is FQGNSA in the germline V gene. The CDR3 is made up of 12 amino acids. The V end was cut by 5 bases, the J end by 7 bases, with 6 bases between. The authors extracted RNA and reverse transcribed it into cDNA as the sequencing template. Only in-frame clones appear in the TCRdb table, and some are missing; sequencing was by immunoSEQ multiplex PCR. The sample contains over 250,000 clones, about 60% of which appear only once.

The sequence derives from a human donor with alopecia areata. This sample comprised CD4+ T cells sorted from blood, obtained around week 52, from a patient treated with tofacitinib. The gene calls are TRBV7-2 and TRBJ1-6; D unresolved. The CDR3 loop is CASSDANSPLHF. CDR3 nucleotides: TGTGCCAGCAGCGACGCAAATTCACCCCTCCACTTT. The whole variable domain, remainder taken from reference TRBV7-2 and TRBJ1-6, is GAGVSQSPSNKVTEKGKDVELRCDPISGHTALYWYRQSLGQGLEFLIYFQGNSAPDKSGLPSDRFSAERTGGSVSTLTIQRTQQEDSAVYLCASSDANSPLHFGNGTRLTVT.